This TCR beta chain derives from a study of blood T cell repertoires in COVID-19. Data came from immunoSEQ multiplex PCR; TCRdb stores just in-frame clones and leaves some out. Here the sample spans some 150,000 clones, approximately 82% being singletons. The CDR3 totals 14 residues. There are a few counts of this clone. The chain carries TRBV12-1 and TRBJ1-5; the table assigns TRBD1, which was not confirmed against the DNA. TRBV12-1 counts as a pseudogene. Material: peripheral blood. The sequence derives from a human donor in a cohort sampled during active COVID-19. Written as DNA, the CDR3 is TGTGCCAGCAGCTGCGGGACAGGTAATCAGCCCCAGCATTTT. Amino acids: CASSCGTGNQPQHF.